These T cell receptor beta chains were read from a single sample in a study of blood T cell repertoires in COVID-19. Here immunoSEQ multiplex PCR was the method, and the copy in TCRdb shows in-frame clones only, minus some. This sample yields a few hundred thousand clones, of which 90% are seen a single time; less than 3.5% belongs to the top ten. The source material was peripheral blood. The receptors here all came from a woman in her 30s with COVID-19, enrolled during active disease. Both conserved end residues are part of each CDR3. D genes are given only for firm matches. Expanded clones get a size class; other rows say once, few or many, or leave the size out.

NA,TRBV5-1,TRBJ1-1,TRBD1,CASSLDRGLEAFF,TGCGCCAGCAGCCTAGACAGGGGCCTAGAAGCTTTCTTT
NA,TRBV5-6,TRBJ2-5,TRBD1,CASSLGTRQGETQYF,TGTGCCAGCAGCTTAGGTACCCGACAGGGGGAGACCCAGTACTTC
NA,TRBV7-3,TRBJ2-2,NA,CASSYGSQNTGELFF,TGTGCCAGCAGTTACGGGTCCCAGAACACCGGGGAGCTGTTTTTT
NA,TRBV2,TRBJ2-5,TRBD1,CASSEFDRVEAQYF,TGTGCCAGCAGTGAATTTGACAGGGTAGAGGCCCAGTACTTC
NA,TRBV28,TRBJ2-5,TRBD2,CASSPSVGRDSQETQYF,TGTGCCAGCAGTCCCTCCGTCGGGAGGGACTCCCAAGAGACCCAGTACTTC
NA,TRBV29-1,TRBJ1-1,TRBD1,CSVNRGGGTEAFF,TGCAGCGTTAACAGGGGAGGAGGGACTGAAGCTTTCTTT
NA,TRBV14,TRBJ2-1,NA,CASSLMPKSEQFF,TGTGCCAGCAGCCTCATGCCGAAGAGCGAGCAGTTCTTC
NA,TRBV15,TRBJ1-1,TRBD1,CATSRDLDRGNTEAFF,TGTGCCACCAGCAGAGATCTGGACAGGGGGAACACTGAAGCTTTCTTT
NA,TRBV7-6,TRBJ2-6,NA,CASSSGGSGANVLTF,TGTGCCAGCAGTTCCGGGGGCTCTGGGGCCAACGTCCTGACTTTC
NA,TRBV3-1/TRBV3-2,TRBJ1-2,TRBD1,CASSPRDRGAEYGYTF,TGTGCCAGCAGCCCCCGGGACAGGGGGGCTGAGTATGGCTACACCTTC
NA,TRBV25-1,TRBJ1-6,TRBD1,CASSEGTGDNSPLHF,TGTGCCAGCAGTGAAGGGACAGGGGATAATTCACCCCTCCACTTT
NA,TRBV12-3/TRBV12-4,TRBJ2-7,NA,CASSLRGNEQYF,TGTGCCAGCAGTTTAAGGGGAAACGAGCAGTACTTC
NA,TRBV27,TRBJ1-5,NA,CASSLRGQPQHF,TGTGCCAGCAGTTTAAGGGGTCAGCCCCAGCATTTT
NA,TRBV15,TRBJ1-2,NA,CATSIAGSGYTF,TGTGCCACCAGCATAGCAGGGTCTGGCTACACCTTC
NA,TRBV5-4,TRBJ2-2,NA,CASSRGGGTGELFF,TGTGCCAGCAGTAGGGGAGGCGGAACCGGGGAGCTGTTTTTT
once,TRBV27,TRBJ2-1,NA,CASSLSRGGLGYNEQFF,TGTGCCAGCAGTTTATCGCGGGGTGGCCTCGGCTACAATGAGCAGTTCTTC
few,TRBV7-9,TRBJ2-5,TRBD2,CASSSKRERETQYF,TGTGCCAGCAGTTCGAAGCGGGAGCGAGAGACCCAGTACTTC
NA,TRBV27,TRBJ2-7,TRBD2,CASSFSTSGSYEQYF,TGTGCCAGCAGTTTCTCGACTAGCGGGAGCTACGAGCAGTACTTC
NA,TRBV6-4,TRBJ2-1,NA,CASSPEAEGPYNEQFF,TGTGCCAGCAGCCCCGAGGCGGAGGGGCCCTACAATGAGCAGTTCTTC
NA,TRBV7-2,TRBJ1-6,NA,CASSSGTGSYNSPLHF,TGTGCCAGCAGCTCAGGAACCGGCTCATATAATTCACCCCTCCACTTT
few,TRBV19,TRBJ1-5,TRBD1,CASSSRGPSNQPQHF,TGTGCCAGTAGTTCTAGGGGGCCCAGCAATCAGCCCCAGCATTTT
NA,TRBV5-1,TRBJ2-5,TRBD2,CASSPHGTIQETQYF,TGCGCCAGCAGCCCACACGGGACTATCCAAGAGACCCAGTACTTC
NA,TRBV6-5,TRBJ1-2,TRBD1,CASSFHVPDRENGYTF,TGTGCCAGCAGTTTTCATGTCCCGGACAGGGAAAATGGCTACACCTTC
NA,TRBV25-1,TRBJ1-1,TRBD1,CASSDPQGAAFF,TGTGCCAGCAGTGACCCCCAGGGGGCAGCTTTCTTT
NA,TRBV5-8,TRBJ1-2,NA,CASSFGRQDSNYGYTF,TGTGCCAGCAGCTTCGGCCGCCAGGACAGCAACTATGGCTACACCTTC
few,TRBV5-1,TRBJ1-2,TRBD1,CASSSSGQGPGYTF,TGCGCCAGCAGCTCGTCCGGACAGGGTCCTGGCTACACCTTC
NA,TRBV19,TRBJ1-3,NA,CASSTGSGNTIYF,TGTGCCAGTTCCACTGGCTCTGGAAACACCATATATTTT
once,TRBV27,TRBJ1-2,TRBD1,CASSTGGRNYGYTF,TGTGCCAGCAGCACAGGGGGACGTAACTATGGCTACACCTTC
NA,TRBV6-5,TRBJ2-1,TRBD2,CASVSSGIYNEQFF,TGTGCCAGCGTCTCTAGCGGGATCTACAATGAGCAGTTCTTC
NA,TRBV19,TRBJ2-1,TRBD1,CASSIGGGQGSVEQFF,TGTGCCAGTAGTATAGGAGGGGGACAGGGAAGTGTAGAGCAGTTCTTC
NA,TRBV3-1/TRBV3-2,TRBJ2-7,NA,CASSQLAQSYEQYF,TGTGCCAGCAGCCAGCTCGCACAGTCCTACGAGCAGTACTTC
NA,TRBV19,TRBJ2-7,TRBD1,CASSIVSGQQTYEQYF,TGTGCCAGTAGTATAGTATCGGGACAGCAGACCTACGAGCAGTACTTC
NA,TRBV25-1,TRBJ1-1,TRBD1,CASSGTGGNTEAFF,TGTGCCAGCAGTGGGACAGGGGGGAACACTGAAGCTTTCTTT
NA,TRBV12-5,TRBJ1-2,TRBD1,CASGTGTGTYGYTF,TGTGCTAGTGGTACCGGGACAGGGACCTATGGCTACACCTTC
NA,TRBV6-6,TRBJ2-7,TRBD1,CASSYGGQGVGEQYF,TGTGCCAGCAGTTACGGGGGACAGGGGGTTGGCGAGCAGTACTTC
NA,TRBV7-9,TRBJ2-1,NA,CASSLGGQTWVEQFF,TGTGCCAGCAGCTTAGGGGGACAAACCTGGGTAGAGCAGTTCTTC
NA,TRBV4-1,TRBJ2-3,TRBD2,CASRSWAGEGTDTQYF,TGCGCCAGCAGGTCGTGGGCGGGAGAGGGCACAGATACGCAGTATTTT
NA,TRBV2,TRBJ1-5,NA,CASSERAGYQPQHF,TGTGCCAGCAGTGAAAGGGCAGGGTATCAGCCCCAGCATTTT
NA,TRBV5-4,TRBJ2-1,NA,CASSELIDNEQFF,TGTGCCAGCAGCGAATTGATAGATAATGAGCAGTTCTTC
NA,TRBV5-1,TRBJ1-2,NA,CASSSSLGTGGYTF,TGCGCCAGCAGCTCTTCCCTAGGAACAGGGGGCTACACCTTC
NA,TRBV7-9,TRBJ2-6,TRBD1,CASSLGSGGRANVLTF,TGTGCCAGCAGCTTAGGTTCAGGGGGTAGGGCCAACGTCCTGACTTTC
NA,TRBV20-1,TRBJ2-1,NA,CSASFQTSYNEQFF,TGCAGTGCTAGTTTCCAGACAAGCTACAATGAGCAGTTCTTC
NA,TRBV5-4,TRBJ1-2,NA,CASSSSSGYTF,TGTGCCAGCAGCTCGAGCTCTGGCTACACCTTC